This TCR beta chain was sequenced in a study of T cell changes during pregnancy in multiple sclerosis. Germline assignment: CDR1 KGHSH and CDR2 LQKENI. V was cut by 3 bases and J by 6 bases, with 12 bases left in between. The CDR3 consists of 14 residues. Assay used: immunoSEQ multiplex PCR; TCRdb lists only in-frame clones, some missing. The sample lists 95,000 to 110,000 clones, under 95% seen once, with over 0.65% in the top ten. The V and J genes are TRBV18 and TRBJ2-1, with D perhaps matching TRBD2 (6 bases). The TCR was taken from a female donor in good health, enrolled as a control in a pregnancy study. The source was peripheral blood, collected in the third trimester of pregnancy. CDR3 DNA: TGTGCCAGCTCACCTAAGGGGCGGGGCAATGAGCAGTTCTTC. This codes for CASSPKGRGNEQFF.